The clone carrying this TCR beta chain was seen only a few times. It was RNA transcripts that yielded the amplified TCR beta CDR3 regions. A first-round RT-PCR of the TCR CDR3 used the HTBI primer set. TCRdb recomputed calls from the multiplex PCR reads with MiXCR, one row per CDR3 protein. This table has about 640,000 distinct CDR3 sequences, about a fifth appearing once. Exclusion criteria comprised uncontrolled infection, other autoimmune disease, pregnancy or lactation. Diagnosis rested on symptoms, serum thyroxine and TRAb, thyroid ultrasound, and orbital computed tomography. This entry belongs to a study of T cells in Graves' hyperthyroidism and ophthalmopathy. The wider study: Specimen type is peripheral blood, collected at initial diagnosis prior to any treatment.

The specimen sequenced was blood. The source is a man aged 25 to 40 with Graves' ophthalmopathy.

CDR3 loop: CASSEAPIVTVDEQYF. CDR3 DNA: TGTGCCAGCAGTGAAGCCCCGATCGTGACGGTCGATGAGCAGTACTTC. The chain links TRBV2 to TRBJ2-7; D is undetermined. The CDR3 is made up of 16 amino acids. The germline V gene encodes CDR1 SNHLY and CDR2 FYNNEI. V lost 0 bases and J lost 7, with 19 bases in between.